This is a list of T cell receptor beta chains from one sample in a study of OX40 agonist ivuxolimab in advanced cancers. Data came from immunoSEQ multiplex PCR; TCRdb stores just in-frame clones and leaves some out. The table shows approximately 31,000 clones, with around 90% occurring only once. Sample: CD4+ or CD8+ T cells sorted from blood, taken in a trial of the OX40 agonist ivuxolimab. The receptors were gathered from an adult with an advanced solid tumor such as melanoma, head and neck, liver or kidney cancer. The CDR3 runs from the conserved cysteine through the conserved F or W. D genes are given only for firm matches. Clone size appears in some rows only: once, few, many, or a class for an expanded clone.

J gene: TRBJ1-2; D gene: -; V gene: TRBV30; clone size: few; CDR3 DNA: TGTGCCTGGAGGGGGCAGTTCCCGGGCTACACCTTC; CDR3 protein: CAWRGQFPGYTF
J gene: TRBJ2-7; D gene: TRBD1; V gene: TRBV4-3; clone size: -; CDR3 DNA: TGCGCCAGCAGCCCCCGACAGGGGTTGTACGAGCAGTACTTC; CDR3 protein: CASSPRQGLYEQYF
J gene: TRBJ2-7; D gene: TRBD1; V gene: TRBV19; clone size: -; CDR3 DNA: TGTGCCAGTGCGACAGGGGGGAGCTACGAGCAGTACTTC; CDR3 protein: CASATGGSYEQYF
J gene: TRBJ2-1; D gene: TRBD2; V gene: TRBV7-6; clone size: -; CDR3 DNA: TGTGCCAGCAGCCCTAGGCTAGCGGGGCTATACAATGAGCAGTTCTTC; CDR3 protein: CASSPRLAGLYNEQFF
J gene: TRBJ2-5; D gene: TRBD2; V gene: TRBV11-2; clone size: -; CDR3 DNA: TGTGCCAGCAGCTTGGAAACTAGCGGGGTAGTTCAAGAGACCCAGTACTTC; CDR3 protein: CASSLETSGVVQETQYF
J gene: TRBJ2-1; D gene: TRBD2; V gene: TRBV30; clone size: -; CDR3 DNA: TGTGCCTGGCTGGGGGGGTCCTACAATGAGCAGTTCTTC; CDR3 protein: CAWLGGSYNEQFF
J gene: TRBJ1-2; D gene: TRBD1; V gene: TRBV12-5; clone size: -; CDR3 DNA: TGTGCTAGTGGTGGGCCGGGACAGGGCTTGGATGGCTACACCTTC; CDR3 protein: CASGGPGQGLDGYTF
J gene: TRBJ1-2; D gene: TRBD1; V gene: TRBV27; clone size: -; CDR3 DNA: TGTGCCAGCCGTCACACCGGGACAGACTATGGCTACACCTTC; CDR3 protein: CASRHTGTDYGYTF
J gene: TRBJ2-7; D gene: -; V gene: TRBV9; clone size: -; CDR3 DNA: TGTGCCAGCAGCGGAACAGGGTATCCCTACGAGCAGTACTTC; CDR3 protein: CASSGTGYPYEQYF
J gene: TRBJ2-5; D gene: TRBD2; V gene: TRBV5-1; clone size: -; CDR3 DNA: TGCGCCAGCAGCGGGGGGGACGAGACCCAGTACTTC; CDR3 protein: CASSGGDETQYF
J gene: TRBJ1-3; D gene: -; V gene: TRBV28; clone size: once; CDR3 DNA: TGTGCCAGCACCCTAGGGGGGTCTGGAAACACCATATATTTT; CDR3 protein: CASTLGGSGNTIYF
J gene: TRBJ2-7; D gene: -; V gene: TRBV4-1; clone size: -; CDR3 DNA: TGCGCCAGCAGCCCTTCGAGGGCAGAGACCTCCTACGAGCAGTACTTC; CDR3 protein: CASSPSRAETSYEQYF
J gene: TRBJ2-1; D gene: -; V gene: TRBV30; clone size: -; CDR3 DNA: TGTGCCTGGAGTGGGGGCTCTGAGCAGTTCTTC; CDR3 protein: CAWSGGSEQFF
J gene: TRBJ2-5; D gene: -; V gene: TRBV6-5; clone size: -; CDR3 DNA: TGTGCCAGCAGTTACTTGTGGGACCCCCGTGAGGAGACCCAGTACTTC; CDR3 protein: CASSYLWDPREETQYF
J gene: TRBJ2-2; D gene: -; V gene: TRBV6-5; clone size: -; CDR3 DNA: TGTGCCACTAATTCCCTTGGGGAGCTGTTTTTT; CDR3 protein: CATNSLGELFF
J gene: TRBJ1-2; D gene: -; V gene: TRBV6-5; clone size: few; CDR3 DNA: TGTGCCAGCAGTCAAGACTCAGGGAGCGGCTACACCTTC; CDR3 protein: CASSQDSGSGYTF
J gene: TRBJ2-7; D gene: -; V gene: TRBV4-1; clone size: -; CDR3 DNA: TGCGCCAGCAGCCAAAAAGGGCCGGGGGCCGACACCTACGAGCAGTACTTC; CDR3 protein: CASSQKGPGADTYEQYF
J gene: TRBJ2-2; D gene: -; V gene: TRBV9; clone size: once; CDR3 DNA: TGTGCCAGCAGCGTAGATAGGACAACGAACACCGGGGAGCTGTTTTTT; CDR3 protein: CASSVDRTTNTGELFF
J gene: TRBJ1-5; D gene: TRBD1; V gene: TRBV19; clone size: -; CDR3 DNA: TGTGCCAGTAGTACGAACCGGGACAGGGAAAGTGGCAATCAGCCCCAGCATTTT; CDR3 protein: CASSTNRDRESGNQPQHF
J gene: TRBJ2-1; D gene: -; V gene: TRBV30; clone size: -; CDR3 DNA: TGTGCCTGTTCCAAAAGCTCCTACAATGAGCAGTTCTTC; CDR3 protein: CACSKSSYNEQFF
J gene: TRBJ1-1; D gene: -; V gene: TRBV7-8; clone size: -; CDR3 DNA: TGTGCCAGCAGCTTCGATGACAGAATGAACACTGAAGCTTTCTTT; CDR3 protein: CASSFDDRMNTEAFF
J gene: TRBJ2-7; D gene: -; V gene: TRBV30; clone size: -; CDR3 DNA: TGTGCCTGGAGTGCCCTGACTATGAACGAGCAGTACTTC; CDR3 protein: CAWSALTMNEQYF
J gene: TRBJ1-6; D gene: TRBD1; V gene: TRBV19; clone size: -; CDR3 DNA: TGTGCCAGTAGTACAGGGGGGAAAGATTCACCCCTCCACTTT; CDR3 protein: CASSTGGKDSPLHF
J gene: TRBJ1-2; D gene: -; V gene: TRBV25-1; clone size: -; CDR3 DNA: TGTGCCAGCAGTGACAATTTGGGGCGGTGGAGCTATGGCTACACCTTC; CDR3 protein: CASSDNLGRWSYGYTF
J gene: TRBJ1-2; D gene: -; V gene: TRBV10-2; clone size: -; CDR3 DNA: TGCGCCAGCAGTGAATTACAGGGTGATGGCTACACCTTC; CDR3 protein: CASSELQGDGYTF
J gene: TRBJ1-6; D gene: -; V gene: TRBV19; clone size: -; CDR3 DNA: TGTGCCAGTAAACCCCGGACGGCGGGTCCGTATAATTCACCCCTCCACTTT; CDR3 protein: CASKPRTAGPYNSPLHF
J gene: TRBJ2-1; D gene: TRBD1; V gene: TRBV4-1; clone size: -; CDR3 DNA: TGCGCCAGCAGCCAAGAGAGACAGGGCCCCAATGAGCAGTTCTTC; CDR3 protein: CASSQERQGPNEQFF
J gene: TRBJ1-1; D gene: -; V gene: TRBV7-9; clone size: -; CDR3 DNA: TGTGCCAGCAGCTTTCCAGCTTTCTTT; CDR3 protein: CASSFPAFF
J gene: TRBJ2-6; D gene: TRBD1; V gene: TRBV28; clone size: -; CDR3 DNA: TGTGCCATAACCTCAGGGACAGGGATTTCTGGGGCCAACGTCCTGACTTTC; CDR3 protein: CAITSGTGISGANVLTF
J gene: TRBJ2-6; D gene: TRBD1; V gene: TRBV28; clone size: -; CDR3 DNA: TGTGCCAGCAGTCTACAGGGGTTCTCGGCCTCTGGGGCCAACGTCCTGACTTTC; CDR3 protein: CASSLQGFSASGANVLTF
J gene: TRBJ1-5; D gene: TRBD1; V gene: TRBV6-5; clone size: -; CDR3 DNA: TGTGCCAGCAGTTTTACAGGGGATCACCAGCCCCAGCATTTT; CDR3 protein: CASSFTGDHQPQHF
J gene: TRBJ1-6; D gene: TRBD1; V gene: TRBV6-5; clone size: once; CDR3 DNA: TGTGCCAGCAGTTACTCCGGGACAGGTTATAATTCACCCCTCCACTTT; CDR3 protein: CASSYSGTGYNSPLHF
J gene: TRBJ1-2; D gene: -; V gene: TRBV2; clone size: -; CDR3 DNA: TGTGCCAGCAGTGTACAGGGAGTTAACTATGGCTACACCTTC; CDR3 protein: CASSVQGVNYGYTF
J gene: TRBJ1-2; D gene: -; V gene: TRBV7-9; clone size: once; CDR3 DNA: TGTGCCAGCAGCTTGGGGGGAAGCTATGGCTACACCTTC; CDR3 protein: CASSLGGSYGYTF
J gene: TRBJ1-4; D gene: -; V gene: TRBV5-1; clone size: -; CDR3 DNA: TGCGCCAGCAGCTTGGGGACACAGAATGAAAAACTGTTTTTT; CDR3 protein: CASSLGTQNEKLFF
J gene: TRBJ1-2; D gene: TRBD1; V gene: TRBV5-1; clone size: -; CDR3 DNA: TGCGCCAGCAGGGGAGGCCTCGGACAGGCGGACAGTGGCTACACCTTC; CDR3 protein: CASRGGLGQADSGYTF
J gene: TRBJ1-1; D gene: TRBD1; V gene: TRBV2; clone size: -; CDR3 DNA: TGTGCCAGCAGGTATACAGGGGGCCAAGGAATCACTGAAGCTTTCTTT; CDR3 protein: CASRYTGGQGITEAFF
J gene: TRBJ2-5; D gene: -; V gene: TRBV11-2; clone size: -; CDR3 DNA: TGTGCCAGCAGCTACTCCCGACGGGGACAAGAGACCCAGTACTTC; CDR3 protein: CASSYSRRGQETQYF
J gene: TRBJ2-5; D gene: -; V gene: TRBV13; clone size: -; CDR3 DNA: TGTGCCAGCAGTCGCATCCCGCGGGACCCCGTGCAGACCCAGTACTTC; CDR3 protein: CASSRIPRDPVQTQYF
J gene: TRBJ2-7; D gene: -; V gene: TRBV27; clone size: -; CDR3 DNA: TGTGCCAGCAGTTTGTCAGACAGCCTCTACGAGCAGTACTTC; CDR3 protein: CASSLSDSLYEQYF
J gene: TRBJ1-2; D gene: -; V gene: TRBV7-9; clone size: -; CDR3 DNA: TGTGCCAGCAGCTTCATTAAGGGGCCGGAAGGCTACACCTTC; CDR3 protein: CASSFIKGPEGYTF
J gene: TRBJ2-3; D gene: TRBD2; V gene: TRBV5-1; clone size: -; CDR3 DNA: TGCGCCAGCAGTCCTGGGCAGGGAGGGACAGATACGCAGTATTTT; CDR3 protein: CASSPGQGGTDTQYF
J gene: TRBJ2-7; D gene: -; V gene: TRBV6-1; clone size: -; CDR3 DNA: TGTGCCAGCAGAAAGGGACTCCTAACCTCCTACGAGCAGTACTTC; CDR3 protein: CASRKGLLTSYEQYF
J gene: TRBJ2-1; D gene: TRBD1; V gene: TRBV4-1; clone size: -; CDR3 DNA: TGCGCCAGCAGCCAAGGGGGACAGGGAACCTACAATGAGCAGTTCTTC; CDR3 protein: CASSQGGQGTYNEQFF
J gene: TRBJ2-7; D gene: TRBD1; V gene: TRBV7-9; clone size: -; CDR3 DNA: TGTGCCAGCAGCTTAGTGTCGGACAGGGTTGACGAGCAGTACTTC; CDR3 protein: CASSLVSDRVDEQYF
J gene: TRBJ2-7; D gene: TRBD1; V gene: TRBV5-1; clone size: -; CDR3 DNA: TGCGCCACCACCGAAGGGACAGGGGGAGAGCAGTACTTC; CDR3 protein: CATTEGTGGEQYF
J gene: TRBJ2-7; D gene: -; V gene: TRBV7-8; clone size: -; CDR3 DNA: TGTGCCAGCAGCTTAGAGGAGGACGAGCAGTACTTC; CDR3 protein: CASSLEEDEQYF
J gene: TRBJ2-7; D gene: TRBD2; V gene: TRBV4-3; clone size: -; CDR3 DNA: TGCGCCAGCAGCCAAGATCAGGCTAGCGGTTCCTACGAGCAGTACTTC; CDR3 protein: CASSQDQASGSYEQYF
J gene: TRBJ2-2; D gene: -; V gene: TRBV9; clone size: -; CDR3 DNA: TGTGCCAGCAGCGGAGGCAGCGGCACCGGGGAGCTGTTTTTT; CDR3 protein: CASSGGSGTGELFF
J gene: TRBJ2-1; D gene: TRBD2; V gene: TRBV7-2; clone size: -; CDR3 DNA: TGTGCCAGCAGCTTATCCGGGGGGGCCAATGAGCAGTTCTTC; CDR3 protein: CASSLSGGANEQFF
J gene: TRBJ2-7; D gene: -; V gene: TRBV4-3; clone size: -; CDR3 DNA: TGCGCCAGCAGCCAAGCCCTGGCAGTCTCCTACGAGCAGTACTTC; CDR3 protein: CASSQALAVSYEQYF
J gene: TRBJ2-3; D gene: -; V gene: TRBV5-5; clone size: -; CDR3 DNA: TGTGCCAGCAGCTTGGCCTGGGGGGCAGATACGCAGTATTTT; CDR3 protein: CASSLAWGADTQYF
J gene: TRBJ1-1; D gene: -; V gene: TRBV30; clone size: -; CDR3 DNA: TGTGCCTGGAGTGTATGGCCATTGAACACTGAAGCTTTCTTT; CDR3 protein: CAWSVWPLNTEAFF
J gene: TRBJ2-7; D gene: -; V gene: TRBV4-3; clone size: -; CDR3 DNA: TGCGCCAGCAGCCAAGAGATTGGGGCCCCCTACGAGCAGTACTTC; CDR3 protein: CASSQEIGAPYEQYF
J gene: TRBJ2-5; D gene: -; V gene: TRBV15; clone size: -; CDR3 DNA: TGTGCCACCAGCGCAGGTGGGTTGGAGACCCAGTACTTC; CDR3 protein: CATSAGGLETQYF
J gene: TRBJ2-1; D gene: TRBD1; V gene: TRBV6-4; clone size: few; CDR3 DNA: TGTGCCAGCAGTGAATTGGGACAGGGTTCGGATGAGCAGTTCTTC; CDR3 protein: CASSELGQGSDEQFF
J gene: TRBJ1-2; D gene: TRBD1; V gene: TRBV11-2; clone size: -; CDR3 DNA: TGTGCCAGCAGCCAGACGATAGGACAGGCTTACTATGGCTACACCTTC; CDR3 protein: CASSQTIGQAYYGYTF
J gene: TRBJ2-3; D gene: -; V gene: TRBV6-5; clone size: -; CDR3 DNA: TGTGCCAGCAGTTACTCGGGGTGGGCCGGGGACGGGCAGTATTTT; CDR3 protein: CASSYSGWAGDGQYF
J gene: TRBJ2-1; D gene: -; V gene: TRBV5-6; clone size: -; CDR3 DNA: TGTGCCAGCAGCTTGTTTTTCGGGGCCTACAATGAGCAGTTCTTC; CDR3 protein: CASSLFFGAYNEQFF